The sequence of this T cell receptor (beta chain) was determined in a study of pediatric ulcerative colitis. The study's findings and limits: In rectum, acute severe colitis had expanded clones and less diversity.

Trimming pared 5 bases from V and 0 bases from J, leaving 11 bases between. Germline V lookup: CDR1 MNHEY, CDR2 SVGAGI. The CDR3 has 15 residues. The protocol was immunoSEQ multiplex PCR, while the TCRdb copy is restricted to in-frame clones and leaves out a portion. In the table there are about 17,000 clones, roughly 70% of which are singletons. One to two pinch biopsies were taken from the rectum during colonoscopy. Concerning this clone itself: Its antigen is not identified.

The TCR comes from a girl between 5 and 17 years old with moderate ulcerative colitis. The sequencing sample was made of gut tissue. The V gene is TRBV6-5, the J gene TRBJ1-5; D not certain. CDR3: CASSPGPNSNQPQHF. For the CDR3, the DNA is TGTGCCAGCAGTCCCGGGCCCAATAGCAATCAGCCCCAGCATTTT.